The rows below give T cell receptor beta chains drawn from one sample of a study of Ad26.COV2.S vaccination and SARS-CoV-2 variants. The assay was immunoSEQ multiplex PCR, and TCRdb's table has in-frame clones only and misses some. The sample yields just over 350,000 clones, 85% seen once. The specimen comprised peripheral blood, sampled in a trial of Ad26.COV2.S vaccine versus placebo. Every receptor here comes from a person aged 18-65 years who received the Ad26.COV2.S COVID-19 vaccine or a placebo. The CDR3 runs from the conserved cysteine through the conserved F or W. Each record gives: clone size, D gene, J gene, V gene, CDR3 DNA, CDR3 protein. A D gene is named only where the DNA matches it firmly. Size tells how often a clone was seen (once, few, many) or the class of an expanded clone, and some rows leave it out.

>NA|TRBD2|TRBJ2-1|TRBV25-1
TGTGCCAGCAGTGATCAGCGGGAGCACAATGAGCAGTTCTTC
CASSDQREHNEQFF
>NA|TRBD2|TRBJ2-3|TRBV2
TGTGCCAGCAGTGGGGAGGCAGCGGGGGGAACATCCAGAGATACGCAGTATTTT
CASSGEAAGGTSRDTQYF
>NA|TRBD1|TRBJ2-7|TRBV9
TGTGCCAGCGACGACAGGGGGCCCAAGGTAGGGTACGAGCAGTACTTC
CASDDRGPKVGYEQYF
>NA|NA|TRBJ1-1|TRBV2
TGTGCCAGCAGTGCGGATGTCACTGAAGCTTTCTTT
CASSADVTEAFF
>NA|NA|TRBJ2-7|TRBV30
TGTGCCTGGAGTGTACAACAAAACGAGCAGTACTTC
CAWSVQQNEQYF
>NA|NA|TRBJ1-1|TRBV2
TGTGCCAGCAGTGAAGCAGGGGTTAACACTGAAGCTTTCTTT
CASSEAGVNTEAFF
>NA|NA|TRBJ2-7|TRBV25-1
TGTGCCAGCAGCGGCGCGAGCTACGAGCAGTACTTC
CASSGASYEQYF
>once|NA|TRBJ1-1|TRBV7-5
TGTGCCAGAAGCCAACGACAGCCTTACATGAACACTGAAGCTTTCTTT
CARSQRQPYMNTEAFF
>once|TRBD2|TRBJ2-5|TRBV10-3
TGTGCCATCAGTGAGACTAGCGGGGCCCCATCTGAGACCCAGTACTTC
CAISETSGAPSETQYF
>NA|NA|TRBJ2-3|TRBV10-1
TGCGCCAGCAGTGGGGACCGGGCACGCACAGATACGCAGTATTTT
CASSGDRARTDTQYF
>NA|TRBD1|TRBJ1-1|TRBV3-1/TRBV3-2
TGTGCCAGCTCGACAGGGGGCATCACTGAAGCTTTCTTT
CASSTGGITEAFF
>once|TRBD1|TRBJ2-7|TRBV5-1
TGCGCCAGCAGCCCGGGACAGGAGCCCGGGGGTTACTTC
CASSPGQEPGGYF
>NA|NA|TRBJ1-2|TRBV5-6
TGTGCCAGCAGCTCCCGACCACCTAACTATGGCTACACCTTC
CASSSRPPNYGYTF
>NA|TRBD1|TRBJ2-7|TRBV28
TGTGCCAGCAGTTCGCCGGGACAGGGGGCTTCGGAGCAGTACTTC
CASSSPGQGASEQYF
>NA|NA|TRBJ2-3|TRBV27
TGTGCCAGCAGTTTGGCAGGGGGGTGGGATACGCAGTATTTT
CASSLAGGWDTQYF
>NA|NA|TRBJ2-3|TRBV7-9
TGTGCCAGCAGCCCTCTACGTGGAAGCACAGATACGCAGTATTTT
CASSPLRGSTDTQYF
>NA|NA|TRBJ2-7|TRBV6-4
TGTGCCAGCGGAACGGGGGACCGGACCTACGAGCAGTACTTC
CASGTGDRTYEQYF
>NA|TRBD1|TRBJ2-2|TRBV4-1
TGCGCCAGCAGCCCGGGGACAGTCAGGACCGGGGAGCTGTTTTTT
CASSPGTVRTGELFF
>NA|NA|TRBJ1-6|TRBV12-3/TRBV12-4
TGTGCCAGCAGTTTGGAGCGATATTCACCCCTCCACTTT
CASSLERYSPLHF
>NA|TRBD2|TRBJ2-7|TRBV6-1
TGTGCCAGCAGTGAATTCAGCGGGACCACGTCCTCCTACGAGCAGTACTTC
CASSEFSGTTSSYEQYF
>NA|TRBD2|TRBJ2-4|TRBV12-3/TRBV12-4
TGTGCCAGCAGGCGGGGGACCGAGAACATTCAGTACTTC
CASRRGTENIQYF
>NA|NA|TRBJ2-7|TRBV3-1/TRBV3-2
TGTGCCAGCAGCCGAGAACAGGGACGGCTCAACGAGCAGTACTTC
CASSREQGRLNEQYF
>many|TRBD2|TRBJ2-3|TRBV24-1
TGTGCCACCGGGGATAGCGGGAGGGCCCCTTTTGGAGATACGCAGTATTTT
CATGDSGRAPFGDTQYF
>NA|NA|TRBJ1-6|TRBV18
TGTGCCAGCTCACCACCGGTGACAGGTAATTCACCCCTCCACTTT
CASSPPVTGNSPLHF
>NA|TRBD1|TRBJ2-6|TRBV2
TGTGCCAGCAGTGAATTCGGACAGGGGCGATCTCCTTTCTCTGGGGCCAACGTCCTGACTTTC
CASSEFGQGRSPFSGANVLTF
>NA|NA|TRBJ1-6|TRBV5-1
TGCGCCAGCAGCTTGGTGGGGGACTATAATTCACCCCTCCACTTT
CASSLVGDYNSPLHF
>once|NA|TRBJ1-1|TRBV10-1
TGCGCCAGCAGTGACCACCAGAGTCGCACTGAAGCTTTCTTT
CASSDHQSRTEAFF
>NA|TRBD1|TRBJ1-2|TRBV5-4
TGTGCCAGCAGTTCTACAGGGGGCGCAGCTGGCTACACCTTC
CASSSTGGAAGYTF
>few|NA|TRBJ1-4|TRBV4-1
TGCGCCAGCAGCCTTCCGGGGGGTGAAAAACTGTTTTTT
CASSLPGGEKLFF
>NA|TRBD2|TRBJ2-7|TRBV7-2
TGTGCCAGCAGCTTACGAGCGGGGCCTTCCTACGAGCAGTACTTC
CASSLRAGPSYEQYF
>NA|NA|TRBJ2-5|TRBV12-3/TRBV12-4
TGTGCCAGCAGTTTTGGCTGGCGAGAGACCCAGTACTTC
CASSFGWRETQYF
>NA|NA|TRBJ2-5|TRBV6-1
TGTGCCAGCAGTGCTAGGGCGTACTTCCGGGAGACCCAGTACTTC
CASSARAYFRETQYF
>once|TRBD2|TRBJ2-1|TRBV4-3
TGCGCCAGCAGCCAAGAGGTCGGGACTAGCGGGGGGTACAATGAGCAGTTCTTC
CASSQEVGTSGGYNEQFF
>NA|NA|TRBJ2-3|TRBV11-3
TGTGCCAGCAGCTACGTTGGGGGACCCACAGATACGCAGTATTTT
CASSYVGGPTDTQYF
>NA|TRBD2|TRBJ2-1|TRBV4-1
TGCGCCAGCAGCCCAGGGACTAGCGGTGTGGGCTCCTACAATGAGCAGTTCTTC
CASSPGTSGVGSYNEQFF
>NA|NA|TRBJ1-2|TRBV6-6
TGTGCCAGCAGTTACTACGGCAGCTCCTATGGCTACACCTTC
CASSYYGSSYGYTF
>NA|TRBD1|TRBJ2-7|TRBV5-1
TGCGCCAGCAGCTCGAACAGGGGGGCGACCTACGAGCAGTACTTC
CASSSNRGATYEQYF
>NA|TRBD1|TRBJ1-1|TRBV9
TGTGCCAGCAGCGTAGAGGGACAGGGGAACACTGAAGCTTTCTTT
CASSVEGQGNTEAFF
>NA|NA|TRBJ2-1|TRBV14
TGTGCCAGCAGCCAGGGGCTTGCGTGGGGGCTAATCGATGAGCAGTTCTTC
CASSQGLAWGLIDEQFF
>NA|NA|TRBJ2-7|TRBV7-6
TGTGCCAGCAGCTCCCGGCGGGCTATAACCTCGGACGAGCAGTACTTC
CASSSRRAITSDEQYF
>NA|TRBD1|TRBJ1-5|TRBV4-1
TGCGCCAGCAGCCAGCCGCCCTGGGACAGGGAAGGCAATCAGCCCCAGCATTTT
CASSQPPWDREGNQPQHF
>NA|NA|TRBJ2-1|TRBV4-3
TGCGCCAGCAGCCAAGCGGGAGGGACAGATTACAATGAGCAGTTCTTC
CASSQAGGTDYNEQFF
>NA|NA|TRBJ2-1|TRBV5-1
TGCGCCAGCAGCTTAAACTGGGAGCAGTTCTTC
CASSLNWEQFF
>few|NA|TRBJ2-2|TRBV10-1
TGCGCCAGCAGTGACCCAGGAACGATGTGGGGCTTCATCACCGGGGAGCTGTTTTTT
CASSDPGTMWGFITGELFF
>NA|NA|TRBJ2-3|TRBV6-1
TGTGCCAGCAGTGAATCAGGGCCCCCAGATACGCAGTATTTT
CASSESGPPDTQYF
>NA|NA|TRBJ1-1|TRBV5-1
TGCGCCAGCAGCCCCGGAGATGGGGCACGGACTGAAGCTTTCTTT
CASSPGDGARTEAFF
>once|TRBD1|TRBJ2-7|TRBV18
TGTGCCAGCTCACTACTATCCGCTAGACAGGGTTACGAGCAGTACTTC
CASSLLSARQGYEQYF
>NA|NA|TRBJ2-3|TRBV5-4
TGTGCCAGCAGCCGGGACTCGTTGAGAGATACGCAGTATTTT
CASSRDSLRDTQYF
>NA|TRBD1|TRBJ2-7|TRBV5-8
TGTGCCAGCAGCGACGACAGGGACCACTCCTACGAGCAGTACTTC
CASSDDRDHSYEQYF
>NA|TRBD2|TRBJ2-1|TRBV29-1
TGCAGCGCCCTGGTGTCTAGCGGGGGGACTAATGAGCAGTTCTTC
CSALVSSGGTNEQFF
>NA|NA|TRBJ1-1|TRBV29-1
TGCAGCATACGAATGATGGGGGGGACTGAAGCTTTCTTT
CSIRMMGGTEAFF
>NA|NA|TRBJ1-1|TRBV12-1
TGTGCCAGCAGCTTTGCTGGGACGGTGAACACTGAAGCTTTCTTT
CASSFAGTVNTEAFF
>NA|NA|TRBJ2-3|TRBV5-1
TGCGCCAGCAGCTTGGGGGTCGGGCTAGCTGGTGGAGCAGATACGCAGTATTTT
CASSLGVGLAGGADTQYF
>NA|TRBD2|TRBJ2-7|TRBV18
TGTGCCAGCTCACCACAGCCTAGCGGAGCAACCTACGAGCAGTACTTC
CASSPQPSGATYEQYF